Listed here are 23 T cell receptor beta chains from one sample, sequenced in a study of blood T cell repertoires in COVID-19. Assay: immunoSEQ multiplex PCR; the TCRdb copy retains only in-frame clones and omits some. The repertoire holds approximately 97,000 clones, roughly 85% seen once, with more than 30% in the top ten. The sequencing sample was made of peripheral blood. These TCRs come from an elderly man with acute or convalescent COVID-19.

The rearrangement joins TRBV5-1 to TRBJ1-2; 10 nucleotides line up with TRBD1. The CDR3 loop spans 15 amino acids. V was clipped by 3 bases and J by 0 bases; unmatched bases: 2. Germline values: CDR1 SGHRS, CDR2 YFSETQ. CDR3 region: CASSWDRGSNYGYTF. CDR3 DNA: TGCGCCAGCAGCTGGGACAGGGGATCTAACTATGGCTACACCTTC. The full variable domain, in which reference TRBV5-1 and TRBJ1-2 provide the parts outside the CDR3, is KAGVTQTPRYLIKTRGQQVTLSCSPISGHRSVSWYQQTPGQGLQFLFEYFSETQRNKGNFPGRFSGRQFSNSRSEMNVSTLELGDSALYLCASSWDRGSNYGYTFGSGTRLTVV.

V gene TRBV9 combines with J gene TRBJ2-1, with 9 bases fitting TRBD2. The junction had 7 bases not matched to a gene; V was cut back by 2 bases and J by 7 bases. The CDR3 contains 15 residues. Germline CDR1 is SGDLS and CDR2 is YYNGEE. This chain's CDR3 is CASSVTAGGGNEQFF. The CDR3 DNA is TGTGCCAGCAGCGTGACGGCGGGAGGGGGTAATGAGCAGTTCTTC.

As concerns this clone: Other DNA sequences in this sample translate to the same CDR3. The chain employs TRBV2 and TRBJ1-5; D might be TRBD1 (6 bases). The CDR3 sequence is 14 residues long. CDR1 and CDR2 (germline): SNHLY, FYNNEI. V was shortened by 1 base and J by 6 bases, with 10 bases between the two germline ends. CDR3 in amino acids: CASSEDGGLQPQHF. The CDR3 DNA follows: TGTGCCAGCAGTGAAGATGGGGGCCTTCAGCCCCAGCATTTT.

This clone appeared a single time. The chain's CDR3 is CASSLDGASYNEQFF. The CDR3 bases are TGCGCCAGCAGCTTGGATGGGGCTTCCTACAATGAGCAGTTCTTC. V and J are TRBV5-1 and TRBJ2-1; weak D call: TRBD1 (5 bases). V shed 0 bases and J shed 1 base, with 8 bases lying between them. Germline values: CDR1 SGHRS, CDR2 YFSETQ. This CDR3 comprises 15 residues.

The rearrangement uses TRBV6-5 and TRBJ2-3; TRBD2 aligns across 10 bases. The V segment lost 4 bases and the J segment 2 bases; nucleotides outside the gene matches: 3. CDR3 length: 15 residues. Germline loops: CDR1 MNHEY, CDR2 SVGAGI. In DNA form, the CDR3 reads TGTGCCAGCAGTTGGACTAGCGGTAACACAGATACGCAGTATTTT. This translates into CASSWTSGNTDTQYF.

This clone was seen once. The chain carries TRBV7-8 and TRBJ1-5; 8 bases are shared with TRBD1. V lost 5 bases and J lost 2; bases outside the gene matches: 8. This CDR3 has 16 amino acids. The germline V gene encodes CDR1 SGHVS and CDR2 FQNEAQ. The CDR3 coding sequence is TGTGCCAGCAGCAAACAGGGGGGGGTGGGCAATCAGCCCCAGCATTTT. The encoded protein is CASSKQGGVGNQPQHF.

This sequence joins TRBV5-6 and TRBJ2-1; tentatively, D is TRBD1 (5 bases). Germline-derived CDR1 and CDR2 are SGHDT and YYEEEE. Deletions cut 4 bases from V and 0 bases from J, with 17 bases between. This CDR3 region has 17 residues. For the CDR3, the DNA is TGTGCCAGCAGCCCCCTAACAGGTTCCTTCTCCTACAATGAGCAGTTCTTC. It encodes CASSPLTGSFSYNEQFF.

V usage is TRBV19 and J usage is TRBJ2-7, with 8 bases that match TRBD2. V lost 2 bases, J lost 3 bases, and 6 bases stayed unmatched. CDR1 LNHDA and CDR2 SQIVND come from the germline V gene (reference sequence). The CDR3 is made up of 15 amino acids. Written as DNA, the CDR3 is TGTGCCAGTAGTATAATAGCGGGGACCCGCTACGAGCAGTACTTC. This codes for CASSIIAGTRYEQYF.

The chain uses TRBV27 and TRBJ1-5; 9 nucleotides align to TRBD1. There are 16 residues in the CDR3. V lost 1 base and J lost 5; bases outside the gene matches: 6. CDR1 is MNHEY and CDR2 is SMNVEV in the germline V gene (reference sequence). In DNA, the CDR3 is TGTGCCAGCAGTTTATTGGGACAGGGATCCTATCAGCCCCAGCATTTT. Translating gives CASSLLGQGSYQPQHF.

V is TRBV6-2 or TRBV6-3 and J is TRBJ1-2; D might be TRBD1 (6 bases). The length of the CDR3 is 12 residues. Trimming removed 5 bases from V and 4 bases from J, with 8 bases in between. Germline values: CDR1 MNHEY, CDR2 SVGEGT. CDR3 loop: CASSLDSYGYTF. CDR3 sequence (DNA): TGTGCCAGCAGTCTGGACAGCTATGGCTACACCTTC.

The gene calls are TRBV24-1 and TRBJ2-5; no definite D call. V lost 4 bases to trimming and J lost 5 bases, with 7 bases between them. Germline V gene data show CDR1 as KGHDR and CDR2 as SFDVKD. The CDR3 totals 12 residues. CDR3 sequence (DNA): TGTGCCACCAGTGACCCTAGTGAGACCCAGTACTTC. Protein sequence: CATSDPSETQYF.

CDR3 nucleotides: TGTGCCAGCAGTTTCACTAGCGCTAACTACGAGCAGTACTTC. Protein product: CASSFTSANYEQYF. The chain links TRBV28 to TRBJ2-7; 7 bases agree with TRBD2. The V segment lost 3 bases and the J segment 3 bases; nucleotides outside the gene matches: 5. The CDR3 is 14 residues long. From germline, CDR1 is MDHEN and CDR2 SYDVKM.

The V call is TRBV27, the J call TRBJ1-2; no clear D gene. Trimming took off 4 bases at V and 4 bases at J, with 10 bases between the two ends. The CDR3 consists of 13 residues. Germline values: CDR1 MNHEY, CDR2 SMNVEV (reference sequence). The CDR3 loop reads CASSSPGVYGYTF. CDR3 coding DNA: TGTGCCAGCAGTTCCCCCGGGGTCTATGGCTACACCTTC.

This chain joins TRBV9 and TRBJ1-3; no reliable D call. The CDR3 runs 14 residues. Germline CDR1 reads SGDLS; CDR2 reads YYNGEE. Trimming took 5 bases from V and 9 from J, leaving 18 bases between them. This chain's CDR3 is CASSTLPQAPTIYF. CDR3 nucleotide sequence: TGTGCCAGCAGTACCCTCCCTCAGGCTCCCACCATATATTTT.

This chain joins TRBV19 and TRBJ1-2; D not resolved. This CDR3 is built from 13 residues. Germline CDR1 LNHDA, CDR2 SQIVND (reference sequence). The ends were cut back, 7 bases at V and 0 bases at J, with 9 bases in the middle. CDR3 in DNA: TGTGCCAGTAACCCACAGTCTAACTATGGCTACACCTTC. Translated, it gives CASNPQSNYGYTF.

The V gene is TRBV5-4, the J gene TRBJ2-2; 13 bases are a match to TRBD2. The length of the CDR3 is 16 residues. After removal of 7 bases from V and 7 bases from J, the junction contained 10 bases not matched to a gene. The germline gives CDR1 SGHNT, CDR2 YYREEE (reference sequence). This chain's CDR3 is CASEALTSGRVGELFF. Here the CDR3 DNA reads TGTGCCAGCGAAGCTTTAACTAGCGGGAGGGTCGGGGAGCTGTTTTTT. Full variable domain (missing parts from reference TRBV5-4 and TRBJ2-2): ETGVTQSPTHLIKTRGQQVTLRCSSQSGHNTVSWYQQALGQGPQFIFQYYREEENGRGNFPPRFSGLQFPNYSSELNVNALELDDSALYLCASEALTSGRVGELFFGEGSRLTVL.

The table lists this clone with a count of one. V is TRBV3-1 (or the pseudogene TRBV3-2) and J is TRBJ1-2; D ambiguous. Trimming cost V 0 bases and J 4 bases, with 6 bases left between them. The CDR3 spans 13 residues. Germline assignment: CDR1 LGHDT and CDR2 YNNKEL (reference sequence). The CDR3 sequence: CASSQDRFYGYTF. The CDR3 nucleotides are TGTGCCAGCAGCCAAGACAGATTCTATGGCTACACCTTC.

The V gene is TRBV12-3 or TRBV12-4, the J gene TRBJ2-5; D not certain. CDR3 length equals 11 residues. V lost 6 bases and J lost 5, with 7 bases in between. The CDR3 reads CASSPRETQYF. The CDR3 DNA reads as TGTGCCAGCAGCCCTCGGGAGACCCAGTACTTC.

The V gene is TRBV18, the J gene TRBJ1-5; weak D call: TRBD1 (6 bases). Looked up from germline, CDR1 is KGHSH and CDR2 is LQKENI. V lost 3 bases, J lost 4 bases, and 16 bases lay in between. CDR3 length: 16 amino acids. In DNA, the CDR3 is TGTGCCAGCTCACCTAAGGACAGAACTCCTAATCAGCCCCAGCATTTT. Translated, it gives CASSPKDRTPNQPQHF.

The V and J genes are TRBV7-9 and TRBJ1-2, with D maybe TRBD1 (5 bases). Germline CDR1 is SEHNR and CDR2 is FQNEAQ (reference sequence). The V gene lost 0 bases and the J gene lost 4 bases, with 15 bases spanning the gap. The CDR3 is 16 residues long. CDR3 region: CASSLAGTETAYGYTF. The CDR3 DNA sequence: TGTGCCAGCAGCTTAGCGGGAACAGAGACAGCCTATGGCTACACCTTC.

The J gene is TRBJ1-4, the V gene TRBV9, with TRBD1 identical over 10 bases. The germline CDR1 and CDR2 sequences are SGDLS and YYNGEE. This CDR3 has 17 residues. V gave up 0 bases and J gave up 4 bases; unmatched junction bases: 6. CDR3 sequence (DNA): TGTGCCAGCAGCGTAGCGGGGACAGGGGCCTATAATGAAAAACTGTTTTTT. Translating it yields CASSVAGTGAYNEKLFF.

The genes are TRBV7-2 and TRBJ1-5; no firm D call. CDR3 size: 13 residues. V was pared by 4 bases and J by 6 bases, with 10 bases between. The germline CDR1 and CDR2 sequences are SGHTA and FQGNSA. The CDR3 sequence: CASSSDRGQPQHF. The CDR3 DNA is TGTGCCAGCAGCTCCGACCGGGGTCAGCCCCAGCATTTT.

This rearrangement joins TRBV2 to TRBJ2-5, with 7 nucleotides matching TRBD1. Germline CDR1 and CDR2: SNHLY and FYNNEI. V was clipped by 5 bases and J by 1 base; unmatched bases: 7. The CDR3 sequence is 15 residues long. The CDR3 protein is CASSPNRGLQETQYF. The CDR3 coding sequence is TGTGCCAGCAGTCCCAACAGGGGCCTCCAAGAGACCCAGTACTTC.